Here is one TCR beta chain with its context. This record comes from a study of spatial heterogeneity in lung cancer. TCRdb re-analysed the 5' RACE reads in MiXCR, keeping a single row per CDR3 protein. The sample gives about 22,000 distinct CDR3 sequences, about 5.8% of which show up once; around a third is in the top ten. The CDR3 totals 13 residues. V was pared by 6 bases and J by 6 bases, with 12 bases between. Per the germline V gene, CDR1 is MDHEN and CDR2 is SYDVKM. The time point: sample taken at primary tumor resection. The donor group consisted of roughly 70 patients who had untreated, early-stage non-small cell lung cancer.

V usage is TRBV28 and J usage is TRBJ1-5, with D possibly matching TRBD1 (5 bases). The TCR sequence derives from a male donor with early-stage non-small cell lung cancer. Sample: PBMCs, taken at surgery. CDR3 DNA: TGTGCCAGCAGAGGGGACGGGGGTCAGCCCCAGCATTTT. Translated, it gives CASRGDGGQPQHF.